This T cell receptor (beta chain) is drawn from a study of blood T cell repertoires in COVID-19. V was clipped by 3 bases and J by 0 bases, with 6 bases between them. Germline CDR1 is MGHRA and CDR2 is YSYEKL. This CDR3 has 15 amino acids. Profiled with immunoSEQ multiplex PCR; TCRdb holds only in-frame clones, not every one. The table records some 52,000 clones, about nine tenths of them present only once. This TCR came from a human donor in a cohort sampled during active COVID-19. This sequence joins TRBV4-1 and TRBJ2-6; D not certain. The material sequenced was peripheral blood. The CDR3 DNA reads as TGCGCCAGCAGCCAGTTCCACTCTGGGGCCAACGTCCTGACTTTC. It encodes CASSQFHSGANVLTF.